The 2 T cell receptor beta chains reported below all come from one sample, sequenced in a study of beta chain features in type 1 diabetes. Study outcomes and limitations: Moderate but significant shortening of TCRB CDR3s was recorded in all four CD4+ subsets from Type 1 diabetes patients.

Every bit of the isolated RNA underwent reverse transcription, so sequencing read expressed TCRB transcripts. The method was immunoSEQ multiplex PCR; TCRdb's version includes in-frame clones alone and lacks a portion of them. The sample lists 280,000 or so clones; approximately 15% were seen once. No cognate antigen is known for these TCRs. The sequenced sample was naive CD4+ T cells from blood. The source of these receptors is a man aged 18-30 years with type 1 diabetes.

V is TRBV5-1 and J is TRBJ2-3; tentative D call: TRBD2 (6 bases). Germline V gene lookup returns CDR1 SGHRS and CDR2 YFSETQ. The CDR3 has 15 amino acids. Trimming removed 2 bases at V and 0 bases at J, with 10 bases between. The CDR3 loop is CASSLIGTSTDTQYF. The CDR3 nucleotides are TGCGCCAGCAGCTTAATAGGGACTAGCACAGATACGCAGTATTTT.

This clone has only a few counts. CDR3 sequence reads: CASSPGTSFGEQFF. The CDR3 bases are TGTGCCAGCTCACCCGGGACTAGTTTTGGTGAGCAGTTCTTC. This sequence joins TRBV18 and TRBJ2-1, with 8 bases fitting TRBD2. The CDR3 covers 14 residues. Per germline, CDR1 KGHSH and CDR2 LQKENI. The V gene end was trimmed by 3 bases and the J gene end by 9 bases; junction bases not matched to a gene: 7.